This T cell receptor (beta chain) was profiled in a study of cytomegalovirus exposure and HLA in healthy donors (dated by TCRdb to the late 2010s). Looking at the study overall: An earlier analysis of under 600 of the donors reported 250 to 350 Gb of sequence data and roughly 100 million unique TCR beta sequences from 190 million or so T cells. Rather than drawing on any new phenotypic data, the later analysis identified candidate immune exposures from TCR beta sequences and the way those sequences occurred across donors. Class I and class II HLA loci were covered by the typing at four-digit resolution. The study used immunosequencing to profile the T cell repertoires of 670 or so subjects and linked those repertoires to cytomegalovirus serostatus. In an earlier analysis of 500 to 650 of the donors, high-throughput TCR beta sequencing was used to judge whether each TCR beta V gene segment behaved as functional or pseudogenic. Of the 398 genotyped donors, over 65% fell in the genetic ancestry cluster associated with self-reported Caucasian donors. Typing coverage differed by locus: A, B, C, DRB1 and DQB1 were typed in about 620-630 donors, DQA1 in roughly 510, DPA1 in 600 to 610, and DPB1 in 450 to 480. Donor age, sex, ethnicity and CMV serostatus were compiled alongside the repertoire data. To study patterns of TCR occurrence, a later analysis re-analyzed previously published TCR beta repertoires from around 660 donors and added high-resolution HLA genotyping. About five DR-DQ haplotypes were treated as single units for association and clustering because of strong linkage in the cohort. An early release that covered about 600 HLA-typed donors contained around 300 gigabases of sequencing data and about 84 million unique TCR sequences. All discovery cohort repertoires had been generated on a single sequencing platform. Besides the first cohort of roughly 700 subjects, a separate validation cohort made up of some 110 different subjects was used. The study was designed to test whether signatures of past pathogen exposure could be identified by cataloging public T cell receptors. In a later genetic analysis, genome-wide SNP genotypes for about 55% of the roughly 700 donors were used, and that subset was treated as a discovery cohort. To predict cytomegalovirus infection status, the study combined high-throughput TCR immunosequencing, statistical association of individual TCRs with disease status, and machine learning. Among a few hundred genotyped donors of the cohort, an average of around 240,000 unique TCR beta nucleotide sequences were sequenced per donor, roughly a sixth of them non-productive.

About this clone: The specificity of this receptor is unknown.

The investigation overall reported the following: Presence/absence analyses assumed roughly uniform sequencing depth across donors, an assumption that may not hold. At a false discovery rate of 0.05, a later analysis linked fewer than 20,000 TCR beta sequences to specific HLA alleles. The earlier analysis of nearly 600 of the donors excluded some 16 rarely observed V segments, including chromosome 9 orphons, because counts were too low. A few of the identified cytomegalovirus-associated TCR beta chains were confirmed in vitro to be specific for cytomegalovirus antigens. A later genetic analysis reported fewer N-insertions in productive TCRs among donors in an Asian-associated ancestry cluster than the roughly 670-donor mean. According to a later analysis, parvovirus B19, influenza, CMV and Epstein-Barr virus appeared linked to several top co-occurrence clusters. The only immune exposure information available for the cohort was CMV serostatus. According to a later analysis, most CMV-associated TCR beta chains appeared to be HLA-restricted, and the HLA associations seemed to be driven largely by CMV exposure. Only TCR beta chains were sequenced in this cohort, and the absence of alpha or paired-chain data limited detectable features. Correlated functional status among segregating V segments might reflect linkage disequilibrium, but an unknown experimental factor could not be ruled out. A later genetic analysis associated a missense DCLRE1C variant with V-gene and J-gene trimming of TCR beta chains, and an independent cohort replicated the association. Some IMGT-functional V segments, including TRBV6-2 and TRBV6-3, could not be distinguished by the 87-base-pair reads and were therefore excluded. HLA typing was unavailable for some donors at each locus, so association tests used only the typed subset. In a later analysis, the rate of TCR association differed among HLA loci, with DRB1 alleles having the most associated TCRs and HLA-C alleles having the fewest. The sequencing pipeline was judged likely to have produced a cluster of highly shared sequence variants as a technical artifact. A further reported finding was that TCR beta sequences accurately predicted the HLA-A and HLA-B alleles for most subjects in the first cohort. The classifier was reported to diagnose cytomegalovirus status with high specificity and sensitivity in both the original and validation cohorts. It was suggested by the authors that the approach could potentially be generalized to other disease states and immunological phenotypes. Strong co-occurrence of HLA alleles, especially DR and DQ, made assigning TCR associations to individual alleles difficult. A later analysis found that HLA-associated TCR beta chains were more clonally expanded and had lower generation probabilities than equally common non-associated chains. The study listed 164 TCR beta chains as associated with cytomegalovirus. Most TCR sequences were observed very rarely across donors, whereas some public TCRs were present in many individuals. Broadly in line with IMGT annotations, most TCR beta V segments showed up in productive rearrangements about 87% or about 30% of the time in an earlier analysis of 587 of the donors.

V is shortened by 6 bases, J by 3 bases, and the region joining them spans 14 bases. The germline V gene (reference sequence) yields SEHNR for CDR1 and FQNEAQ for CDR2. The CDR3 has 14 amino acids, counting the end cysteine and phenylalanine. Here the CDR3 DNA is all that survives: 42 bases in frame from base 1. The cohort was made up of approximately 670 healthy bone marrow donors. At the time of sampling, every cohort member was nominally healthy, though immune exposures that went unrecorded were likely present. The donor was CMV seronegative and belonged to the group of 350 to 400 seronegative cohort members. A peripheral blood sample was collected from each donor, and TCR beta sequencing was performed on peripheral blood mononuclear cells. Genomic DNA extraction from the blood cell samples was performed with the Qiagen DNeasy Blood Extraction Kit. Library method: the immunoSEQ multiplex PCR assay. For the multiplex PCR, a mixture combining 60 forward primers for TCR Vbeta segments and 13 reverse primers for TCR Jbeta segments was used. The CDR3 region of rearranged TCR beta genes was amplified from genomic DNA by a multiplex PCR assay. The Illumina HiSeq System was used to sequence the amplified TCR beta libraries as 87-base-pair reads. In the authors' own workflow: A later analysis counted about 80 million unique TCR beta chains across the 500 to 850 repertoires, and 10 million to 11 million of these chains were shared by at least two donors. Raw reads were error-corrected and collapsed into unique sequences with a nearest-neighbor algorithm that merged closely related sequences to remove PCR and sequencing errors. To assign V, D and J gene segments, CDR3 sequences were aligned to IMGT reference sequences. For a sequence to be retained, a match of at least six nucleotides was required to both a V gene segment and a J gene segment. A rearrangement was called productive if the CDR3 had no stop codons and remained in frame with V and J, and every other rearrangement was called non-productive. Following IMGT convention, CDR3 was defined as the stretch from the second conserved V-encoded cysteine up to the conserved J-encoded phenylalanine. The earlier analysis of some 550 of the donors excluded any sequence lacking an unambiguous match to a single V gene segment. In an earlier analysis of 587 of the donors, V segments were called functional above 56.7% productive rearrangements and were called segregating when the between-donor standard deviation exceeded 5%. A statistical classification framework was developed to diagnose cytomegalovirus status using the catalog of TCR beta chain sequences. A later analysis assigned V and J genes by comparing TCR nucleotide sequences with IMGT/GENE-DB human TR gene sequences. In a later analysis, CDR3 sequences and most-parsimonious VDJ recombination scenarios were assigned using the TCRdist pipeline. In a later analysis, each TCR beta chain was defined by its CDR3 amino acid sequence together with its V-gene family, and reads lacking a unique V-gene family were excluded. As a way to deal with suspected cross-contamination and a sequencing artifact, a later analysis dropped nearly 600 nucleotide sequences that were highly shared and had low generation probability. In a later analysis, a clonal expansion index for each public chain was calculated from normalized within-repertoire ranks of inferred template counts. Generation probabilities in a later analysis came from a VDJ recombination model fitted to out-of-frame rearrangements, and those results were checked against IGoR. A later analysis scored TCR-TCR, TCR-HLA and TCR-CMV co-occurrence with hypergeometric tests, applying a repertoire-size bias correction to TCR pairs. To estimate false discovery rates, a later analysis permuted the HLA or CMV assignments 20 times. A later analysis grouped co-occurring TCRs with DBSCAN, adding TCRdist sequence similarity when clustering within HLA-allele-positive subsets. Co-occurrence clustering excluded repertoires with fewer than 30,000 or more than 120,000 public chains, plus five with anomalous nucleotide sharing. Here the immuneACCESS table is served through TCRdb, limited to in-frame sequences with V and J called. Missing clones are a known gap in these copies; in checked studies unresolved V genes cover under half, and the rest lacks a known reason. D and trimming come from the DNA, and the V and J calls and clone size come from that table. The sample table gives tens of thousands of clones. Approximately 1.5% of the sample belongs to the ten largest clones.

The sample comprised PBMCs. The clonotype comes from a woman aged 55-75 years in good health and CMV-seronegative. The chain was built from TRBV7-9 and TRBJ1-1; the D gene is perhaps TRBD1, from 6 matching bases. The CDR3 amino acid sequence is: CASSLQGADTEAFF. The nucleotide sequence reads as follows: TGTGCCAGCAGTTTACAGGGTGCGGACACTGAAGCTTTCTTT.